Detailed here is one T cell receptor beta chain. Its antigen is as yet unknown. The data belong to a study of cytomegalovirus exposure and HLA in healthy donors. As for the study in general: An early release of data contained some 80 million unique TCRs, which came from HLA-typed donors. Genotyping showed about 80% of approximately 430 donors falling in the Caucasian-associated ancestry cluster. The study's findings and limits: Associated with HLA alleles at 0.05 false discovery rate in a later analysis were over 15,000 TCR beta sequences. Information on immune exposure was restricted to one variable (CMV serostatus).

The primer mix had 60 Vbeta and 13 Jbeta primers. TCRdb's table, derived via immunoSEQ multiplex PCR, lists solely in-frame clones and lacks some. The table has about 180,000 clones, 75% to 80% seen once. J was trimmed by 1 base and V by 3 bases; bases with no gene match: 8. The CDR3 extends over 16 amino acids. Germline CDR1 reads MGHRA; CDR2 reads YSYEKL. Sequenced: PBMCs. The sequence was collected from a man aged 35 to 55 in good health and CMV-seropositive. The chain combines TRBV4-1 with TRBJ1-1; 7 nucleotides align to TRBD1. CDR3 sequence (DNA): TGCGCCAGCAGCCAGGAAACCCGACAGGGGAACACTGAAGCTTTCTTT. Encoded protein: CASSQETRQGNTEAFF.